Listed here are 30 T cell receptor gamma chains from one sample, sequenced in a study of human gamma delta and Vdelta1 T cells. Which antigens these TCRs recognize remains unknown. TCRdb reanalysed the PCR reads via CATT. The sample consists of over 7,500 gamma-chain clones, less than 55% of them appearing once. Sequencing input: Vdelta1 gamma-delta T cells from blood grown in culture (DOT cells). All receptors derive from a human donor in good health.

V is TRGV4 and J is TRGJ1 or TRGJ2. CDR1 is EGSTGY and CDR2 is YDSYTSSV in the germline V gene. CDR3 length: 12 amino acids. The trim removed 2 bases at V and 5 bases at J, leaving 3 bases unmatched. CDR3 DNA: TGTGCCACCTGGGATGCTAATTATAAGAAACTCTTT. Protein product: CATWDANYKKLF.

The rearrangement joins TRGV9 to TRGJP2. The junction had 3 bases not matched to a gene; V was cut back by 2 bases and J by 0 bases. Germline lookup yields CDR1 GITISATS and CDR2 ISYDGTV (reference sequence). The CDR3 runs 15 residues. DNA of the CDR3: TGTGCCTTGTGGGAGGGGGATAGTAGTGATTGGATCAAGACGTTT. It yields the protein CALWEGDSSDWIKTF.

In this sample, this clone turned up a few times. Distinct nucleotide sequences in the sample also encode this CDR3. The rearrangement links TRGV9 to TRGJP2. This CDR3 region has 15 residues. The junction had 3 bases not matched to a gene; V was cut back by 0 bases and J by 2 bases. Looked up from germline, CDR1 is GITISATS and CDR2 is ISYDGTV (reference sequence). The CDR3 loop is CALWEVRSSDWIKTF. CDR3 DNA sequence: TGTGCCTTGTGGGAGGTGAGAAGTAGTGATTGGATCAAGACGTTT.

This clone was observed a handful of times. V is TRGV2 and J is TRGJ1 or TRGJ2. Per germline, CDR1 EGSNGY and CDR2 YDSYNSKV. J was trimmed by 4 bases and V by 1 base; bases with no gene match: 10. The CDR3 consists of 15 residues. In nucleotides, the CDR3 is TGTGCCACCTGGGACGGCCTCAGGGAATATTATAAGAAACTCTTT. Protein: CATWDGLREYYKKLF.

The V gene is TRGV9, the J gene TRGJ1 or TRGJ2. The CDR3 is 12 residues long. Germline V gives CDR1 GITISATS, CDR2 ISYDGTV (reference sequence). V was clipped by 4 bases and J by 5 bases; unmatched bases: 5. CDR3 DNA: TGTGCCTTGTGGGATTACGATTATAAGAAACTCTTT. Translating it yields CALWDYDYKKLF.

This clone was seen only a few times. This sequence joins TRGV9 and TRGJ1 or TRGJ2. This CDR3 spans 18 amino acids. V was pared by 3 bases and J by 9 bases, with 26 bases of the junction left unmatched. In germline, CDR1 is GITISATS, CDR2 ISYDGTV (reference sequence). CDR3 DNA: TGTGCCTTGTGGGAGCCTAGCCGCCCCGGAAGAATGAATTGTAAGAAACTCTTT. Residues: CALWEPSRPGRMNCKKLF.

This chain uses TRGV8 with TRGJ1 or TRGJ2. The CDR3 covers 14 residues. The V gene's germline CDR1 is VENAVY and CDR2 YDSYNSRV. V trimming: 6 bases; J trimming: 4 bases; junction bases outside the gene matches: 12. CDR3 in amino acids: CATWPMGGYYKKLF. CDR3 coding DNA: TGTGCCACCTGGCCCATGGGGGGATATTATAAGAAACTCTTT.

V gene TRGV4 combines with J gene TRGJ1 or TRGJ2. Germline values: CDR1 EGSTGY, CDR2 YDSYTSSV. The CDR3 is 15 amino acids. The ends lost 0 bases at V and 4 bases at J; junction bases unmatched: 9. CDR3 in DNA: TGTGCCACCTGGGATGGGCCGATGGGGTATTATAAGAAACTCTTT. Its protein product is CATWDGPMGYYKKLF.

With regard to this clone: Other DNA sequences in this specimen translate into the identical CDR3. The rearrangement joins TRGV9 to TRGJ1 or TRGJ2. The CDR3 loop spans 14 amino acids. J lost 1 base, V lost 1 base, and 4 bases had no gene match. Per germline, CDR1 GITISATS and CDR2 ISYDGTV (reference sequence). The CDR3 protein is CALWEVRNYYKKLF. CDR3 nucleotide sequence: TGTGCCTTGTGGGAGGTACGCAATTATTATAAGAAACTCTTT.

The chain combines TRGV9 with TRGJ1 or TRGJ2. The germline gives CDR1 GITISATS, CDR2 ISYDGTV (reference sequence). V lost 2 bases and J lost 8; bases outside the gene matches: 12. There are 14 residues in the CDR3. CDR3 residues: CALWEEGSIDKKLF. The CDR3 DNA reads TGTGCCTTGTGGGAGGAAGGAAGTATTGATAAGAAACTCTTT.

This clone has a handful of counts. V is TRGV5 and J is TRGJ1 or TRGJ2. Germline V lookup: CDR1 VINAFY, CDR2 YDVSNSKD. The CDR3 sequence is 11 residues long. Trimming cost V 0 bases and J 11 bases; bases outside gene matches: 4. CDR3: CATWDRRQKLF. The CDR3 nucleotides are TGTGCCACCTGGGACAGGCGGCAGAAACTCTTT.

The chain is built from TRGV2 and TRGJ1 or TRGJ2. The CDR3 extends over 13 amino acids. J gave up 16 bases and V 3 bases, and 18 bases lay outside the gene matches. Germline V gene sequence: CDR1 EGSNGY, CDR2 YDSYNSKV. The CDR3 DNA follows: TGTGCCACCTGGGACCCGAGGAGCGGAAAGTGGCTCTTT. It translates to CATWDPRSGKWLF.

By share, this clone counts as medium-sized. V gene TRGV5 combines with J gene TRGJ1 or TRGJ2. The CDR3 sequence is 11 residues long. Trimming cost V 5 bases and J 12 bases; bases outside gene matches: 10. Looked up from germline, CDR1 is VINAFY and CDR2 is YDVSNSKD. As DNA, the CDR3 is TGTGCCACCTGGGTCTCCTCCACGAAACTCTTT. Protein product: CATWVSSTKLF.

Comments on this clone: A much more abundant neighbour one base away suggests this may be a read error. Other DNA variants within this sample encode the same CDR3. This chain connects TRGV9 to TRGJ1 or TRGJ2. V shed 2 bases and J 1 base; nucleotides not matched to a gene: 2. In germline, CDR1 is GITISATS, CDR2 ISYDGTV (reference sequence). This CDR3 spans 13 amino acids. The CDR3 DNA sequence: TGTGCCTTGTGGGAGGCAAATTATTATAAGAAACTCTTT. This gives the protein CALWEANYYKKLF.

This clone was picked up a small number of times. This rearrangement joins TRGV5P to TRGJ1 or TRGJ2. TRGV5P is noted as a pseudogene. This CDR3 comprises 13 residues. The CDR3 is CATWGRNYYKKLF. The CDR3 nucleotides are TGTGCCACCTGGGGTCGCAATTATTATAAGAAACTCTTT.

The genes are TRGV5P and TRGJ1 or TRGJ2. TRGV5P is a pseudogene. The CDR3 has 11 residues. CDR3 nucleotide sequence: TGTGCCACCTGGGGAAAAAATAAGAAACTCTTT. Translated: CATWGKNKKLF.

The gene calls are TRGV4 and TRGJ1 or TRGJ2. Per germline, CDR1 EGSTGY and CDR2 YDSYTSSV. CDR3 length: 13 residues. V gave up 3 bases and J gave up 3 bases; unmatched junction bases: 5. In DNA form, the CDR3 reads TGTGCCACCTGGGATCGACCTTATTATAAGAAACTCTTT. Residues: CATWDRPYYKKLF.

The V gene is TRGV2, the J gene TRGJP2. CDR3 length equals 15 residues. J was trimmed by 6 bases and V by 0 bases; bases with no gene match: 7. CDR1 and CDR2 (germline): EGSNGY, YDSYNSKV. The CDR3 loop reads CATWDGRCGDWIKTF. CDR3 sequence (DNA): TGTGCCACCTGGGACGGGCGTTGTGGTGATTGGATCAAGACGTTT.

In its sample, this clone is medium-sized. The sample carries other DNA sequences with the same CDR3. This chain connects TRGV2 to TRGJ1 or TRGJ2. There are 14 residues in the CDR3. V trimming: 0 bases; J trimming: 3 bases; junction bases outside the gene matches: 5. Germline V gene data show CDR1 as EGSNGY and CDR2 as YDSYNSKV. DNA for the CDR3: TGTGCCACCTGGGACGGGCCGGGTTATTATAAGAAACTCTTT. It codes for CATWDGPGYYKKLF.

J is TRGJ1 or TRGJ2 and V is TRGV5. Looked up from germline, CDR1 is VINAFY and CDR2 is YDVSNSKD. V shed 3 bases, J shed 9 bases, and the junction held 8 bases outside the gene matches. The CDR3 sequence is 12 residues long. The CDR3 loop is CATWDGGSKKLF. CDR3 bases: TGTGCCACCTGGGACGGGGGAAGTAAGAAACTCTTT.

This clone has a handful of counts. Additional DNA sequences in this sample encode the identical CDR3. The V and J genes are TRGV3 and TRGJ1 or TRGJ2. The CDR3 extends over 15 amino acids. Germline values: CDR1 VTNTFY, CDR2 YDVSTARD (reference sequence). The V segment lost 0 bases and the J segment 2 bases; nucleotides outside the gene matches: 7. Here the CDR3 DNA reads TGTGCCACCTGGGACAGGCCGCGGGATTATTATAAGAAACTCTTT. Residues: CATWDRPRDYYKKLF.

This clone was counted between two and nine times. The J gene is TRGJP1, the V gene TRGV8. Trimming removed 2 bases from V and 4 bases from J; junction bases left unmatched: 4. Germline assignment: CDR1 VENAVY and CDR2 YDSYNSRV. The CDR3 loop spans 14 amino acids. CDR3 sequence reads: CATWDTVTGWFKIF. CDR3 nucleotide sequence: TGTGCCACCTGGGATACGGTCACTGGTTGGTTCAAGATATTT.

In this sample, this clone turned up a few times. The V gene is TRGV3, the J gene TRGJ1 or TRGJ2. The V and J ends lost 3 bases and 2 bases, in that order; junction bases with no gene match: 7. CDR3 length: 14 residues. The germline gives CDR1 VTNTFY, CDR2 YDVSTARD (reference sequence). The DNA for the CDR3 is TGTGCCACCTGGGACCCAATGGATTATTATAAGAAACTCTTT. Translation gives CATWDPMDYYKKLF.

The chain joins TRGV5 to TRGJ1 or TRGJ2. Losses at the gene ends were 0 bases for V and 4 bases for J; bases not matched to a gene: 6. CDR3 size: 14 residues. The germline CDR1 and CDR2 sequences are VINAFY and YDVSNSKD. CDR3 DNA sequence: TGTGCCACCTGGGACAGGCCGCCGTATTATAAGAAACTCTTT. Its protein is CATWDRPPYYKKLF.

The chain is built from TRGV9 and TRGJ1 or TRGJ2. With 4 bases clipped from V and 12 bases from J, the junction kept 6 bases outside the gene matches. The CDR3 is 10 residues long. Germline CDR1 and CDR2: GITISATS and ISYDGTV (reference sequence). In DNA, the CDR3 is TGTGCCTTGTGGGAAGTGGGGAAACTCTTT. Protein sequence: CALWEVGKLF.

In this sample, this clone turned up a few times. The chain carries TRGV4 and TRGJ1 or TRGJ2. The V gene end was trimmed by 0 bases and the J gene end by 5 bases; junction bases not matched to a gene: 7. The CDR3 is 14 residues long. Per germline, CDR1 EGSTGY and CDR2 YDSYTSSV. In DNA, the CDR3 is TGTGCCACCTGGGATGGGCCCTCCGATTATAAGAAACTCTTT. This sequence encodes CATWDGPSDYKKLF.

The table lists this clone with a few counts. The genes are TRGV5 and TRGJP2. This CDR3 is 16 amino acids long. Trimming at V came to 2 bases and at J to 0 bases, leaving 6 bases not matched to a gene. Germline V gene sequence: CDR1 VINAFY, CDR2 YDVSNSKD. In nucleotides, the CDR3 is TGTGCCACCTGGGACACCCACTATAGTAGTGATTGGATCAAGACGTTT. Translation: CATWDTHYSSDWIKTF.

The rearrangement uses TRGV4 and TRGJ1 or TRGJ2. With 0 bases clipped from V and 0 bases from J, the junction kept 8 bases outside the gene matches. The length of the CDR3 is 16 residues. Germline CDR1 and CDR2: EGSTGY and YDSYTSSV. CDR3 DNA sequence: TGTGCCACCTGGGATGGGCCATGGTTGAATTATTATAAGAAACTCTTT. As protein: CATWDGPWLNYYKKLF.

V is TRGV3 and J is TRGJ1 or TRGJ2. The V segment lost 2 bases and the J segment 6 bases; nucleotides outside the gene matches: 25. Germline lookup yields CDR1 VTNTFY and CDR2 YDVSTARD (reference sequence). CDR3 length: 19 residues. This chain's CDR3 is CATWDISRSRRWQAYKKLF. DNA of the CDR3: TGTGCCACCTGGGACATTTCTCGCTCTCGAAGGTGGCAGGCTTATAAGAAACTCTTT.

The gene calls are TRGV8 and TRGJP2. The CDR3 extends over 14 amino acids. Germline CDR1 is VENAVY and CDR2 is YDSYNSRV. With V trimmed by 6 bases and J by 3 bases, 7 bases remained unmatched. DNA for the CDR3: TGTGCCACCTGGACCGGGGGTAGTGATTGGATCAAGACGTTT. This sequence encodes CATWTGGSDWIKTF.